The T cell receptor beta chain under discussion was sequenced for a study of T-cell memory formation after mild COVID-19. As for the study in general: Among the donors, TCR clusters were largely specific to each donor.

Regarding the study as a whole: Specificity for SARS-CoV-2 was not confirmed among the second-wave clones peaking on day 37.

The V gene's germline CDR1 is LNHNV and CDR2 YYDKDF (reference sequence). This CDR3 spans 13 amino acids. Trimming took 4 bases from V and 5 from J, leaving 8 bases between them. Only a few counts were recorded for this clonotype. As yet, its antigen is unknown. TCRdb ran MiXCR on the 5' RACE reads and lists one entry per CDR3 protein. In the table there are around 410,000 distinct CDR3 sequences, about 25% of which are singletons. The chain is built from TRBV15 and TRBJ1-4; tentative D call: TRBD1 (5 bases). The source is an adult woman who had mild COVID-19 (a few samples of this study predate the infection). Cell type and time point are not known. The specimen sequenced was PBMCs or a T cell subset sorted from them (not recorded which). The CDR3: CATSIGTNEKLFF. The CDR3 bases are TGTGCCACCAGCATAGGGACCAATGAAAAACTGTTTTTT.